One sample yielded the 22 T cell receptor beta chains listed below, sequenced in a study of post-analysis software for immune sequencing data. No antigen has been identified for these receptors. Unique-molecular-identifier-tagged TCR beta cDNA libraries were used. TCRdb ran MiXCR on the PCR reads and lists one entry per CDR3 protein. The table includes approximately 440,000 distinct CDR3 sequences, around 40% detected once. Study outcomes and limitations: TRBV5-6, TRBV5-1 and TRBV20-1 belonged to a set of five TRBV segments that were more frequent in patients than controls.

The sequenced material came from blood. All receptors come from a girl between 10 and 17 years old with multiple sclerosis.

This sequence joins TRBV28 and TRBJ2-1; 11 bases map to TRBD1. The germline V gene encodes CDR1 MDHEN and CDR2 SYDVKM. There are 15 residues in the CDR3. The J segment lost 8 bases and the V segment lost 5 bases, leaving 8 bases of the junction unmatched. For the CDR3, the DNA is TGTGCCAGCAGTAATGGACAGGGGGCTACGGATGAGCAGTTCTTC. Translation: CASSNGQGATDEQFF.

The J gene is TRBJ2-7, the V gene TRBV20-1; the match to TRBD2 covers 7 bases. The CDR3 has 13 amino acids. Looked up from germline, CDR1 is DFQATT and CDR2 is SNEGSKA (reference sequence). CDR3 region: CQAREPTWGEQYF. The CDR3 DNA sequence: TGCCAAGCGCGGGAGCCAACCTGGGGGGAGCAGTACTTC.

On this clonotype: The junction does not match germline at one end; this may be a read error. This rearrangement joins TRBV5-8 to TRBJ2-1; D not resolved. Germline V gene sequence: CDR1 SGHTS, CDR2 YDEGEE. This CDR3 spans 15 amino acids. The CDR3 nucleotides are TGTGCCAGCAGCTTGGTAGCTGGCGTATACAATAAGCAGTTCTTC. Residues: CASSLVAGVYNKQFF. Variable domain in full (rest from reference TRBV5-8 and TRBJ2-1): EAGVTQSPTHLIKTRGQQATLRCSPISGHTSVYWYQQALGLGLQFLLWYDEGEERNRGNFPPRFSGRQFPNYSSELNVNALELEDSALYLCASSLVAGVYNKQFFGPGTRLTVL.

This chain joins TRBV20-1 and TRBJ1-1; TRBD1 aligns across 7 bases. Germline trimming cut 3 bases from V and 0 bases from J; bases unmatched to any gene: 4. Looked up from germline, CDR1 is DFQATT and CDR2 is SNEGSKA (reference sequence). This CDR3 region has 14 residues. The CDR3 sequence: CSARKGAMNTEAFF. In DNA, the CDR3 is TGCAGTGCTAGGAAGGGGGCCATGAACACTGAAGCTTTCTTT.

This clonotype came up a few times. The rearrangement joins TRBV7-2 to TRBJ2-5, with no clear D. V lost 4 bases and J lost 5, with 14 bases in between. The germline V gene has CDR1 SGHTA and CDR2 FQGNSA. The CDR3 runs 14 residues. The CDR3 region has the DNA TGTGCCAGCAGCTGGGCTCTGAATGGCGAGACCCAGTACTTC. Protein sequence: CASSWALNGETQYF. Full variable domain (outside the CDR3, taken from reference TRBV7-2 and TRBJ2-5): GAGVSQSPSNKVTEKGKDVELRCDPISGHTALYWYRQSLGQGLEFLIYFQGNSAPDKSGLPSDRFSAERTGGSVSTLTIQRTQQEDSAVYLCASSWALNGETQYFGPGTRLLVL.

This chain connects TRBV7-8 to TRBJ2-4, with 9 bases lining up with TRBD2. Germline lookup yields CDR1 SGHVS and CDR2 FQNEAQ. This CDR3 is built from 15 residues. V dropped 7 bases and J dropped 13; count of bases not matched to a gene: 17. The CDR3 spells CASKKNLAGNGEQYF. The CDR3 nucleotides read TGTGCCAGCAAAAAGAACCTAGCGGGAAATGGGGAGCAGTACTTC. The full variable domain, rest sourced from reference TRBV7-8 and TRBJ2-4, is GAGVSQSPRYKVAKRGQDVALRCDPISGHVSLFWYQQALGQGPEFLTYFQNEAQLDKSGLPSDRFFAERPEGSVSTLKIQRTQQEDSAVYLCASKKNLAGNGEQYFGAGTRLSVL.

J is TRBJ2-7 and V is TRBV4-1; 9 bases align to TRBD2. There are 16 residues in the CDR3. Germline V CDR1 and CDR2: MGHRA, YSYEKL. V was clipped by 3 bases and J by 0 bases; unmatched bases: 6. CDR3 sequence (DNA): TGCGCCAGCAGCCAGCAAGCGGGAGGATCCTCCTACGAGCAGTACTTC. It codes for CASSQQAGGSSYEQYF.

The V and J genes are TRBV2 and TRBJ2-5, with D perhaps TRBD2 (6 bases). In germline, CDR1 is SNHLY, CDR2 FYNNEI. This CDR3 is built from 14 residues. V shed 4 bases and J shed 4 bases, with 13 bases lying between them. The DNA for the CDR3 is TGTGCCAGCAGTGCGTGGATTAGCGGAGAGACCCAGTACTTC. Its protein product is CASSAWISGETQYF.

The chain employs TRBV20-1 and TRBJ2-5, with 9 bases identical to TRBD1. Germline loops: CDR1 DFQATT, CDR2 SNEGSKA (reference sequence). This CDR3 is built from 11 residues. The DNA for the CDR3 is TGCAACCCGGGACAGGGAGGAGAGCAGTACTTC. Its protein product is CNPGQGGEQYF.

This clonotype showed up just a few times. The rearrangement links TRBV10-1 to TRBJ2-1, with 11 bases matching TRBD2. V lost 6 bases, J lost 5 bases, and 6 bases stayed unmatched. The CDR3 loop spans 15 amino acids. CDR1 is WNHNN, CDR2 SYGVQD, per germline (reference sequence). The CDR3 DNA is TGCGCCAGCAGCGTCGGGACTAGCGGCGACAATGAGCAGTTCTTC. It yields the protein CASSVGTSGDNEQFF.

The chain recombines TRBV15 with TRBJ2-1, with 7 bases that match TRBD1. The CDR3 contains 15 residues. Germline lookup yields CDR1 LNHNV and CDR2 YYDKDF (reference sequence). V was clipped by 3 bases and J by 4 bases; unmatched bases: 6. The CDR3 DNA follows: TGTGCCACCAGCAGTAGACCAGGGGGATACAATGAGCAGTTCTTC. It yields the protein CATSSRPGGYNEQFF.

J is TRBJ2-5 and V is TRBV6-5, with no clear D. The CDR3 covers 14 residues. Trimming removed 7 bases at V and 2 bases at J, with 14 bases between. The germline V gene encodes CDR1 MNHEY and CDR2 SVGAGI. Here the CDR3 DNA reads TGTGCCAGCACTATTACAGCCAGTCAAGAGACCCAGTACTTC. This gives the protein CASTITASQETQYF.

The chain has TRBV3-1 and TRBJ2-4; 10 bases are a match to TRBD1. Trimming at V came to 4 bases and at J to 8 bases, leaving 5 bases not matched to a gene. The CDR3 covers 14 residues. Germline V gene lookup returns CDR1 LGHDT and CDR2 YNNKEL (reference sequence). The CDR3 coding sequence is TGTGCCAGCAGCCGACAGGGGGCGCAGGACATTCAGTACTTC. It encodes CASSRQGAQDIQYF.

The chain links TRBV20-1 to TRBJ1-6; D uncertain. V was clipped by 5 bases and J by 7 bases, with 9 bases between them. The CDR3 loop spans 12 amino acids. Germline V gene data show CDR1 as DFQATT and CDR2 as SNEGSKA (reference sequence). This CDR3 is CSASRQNSPLHF. For the CDR3, the DNA is TGCAGTGCTTCCCGGCAGAATTCACCCCTCCACTTT.

The rearrangement joins TRBV4-2 to TRBJ2-7, with unresolved D. V was trimmed by 1 base and J by 0 bases, leaving 10 bases between them. Germline V gives CDR1 LGHNA, CDR2 YNFKEQ. The CDR3 sequence is 15 residues long. The CDR3: CASSQVFSASYEQYF. The CDR3 DNA sequence: TGTGCCAGCAGCCAAGTCTTCAGCGCCTCCTACGAGCAGTACTTC.

There are a few counts of this clonotype. This chain uses TRBV5-1 with TRBJ2-5, with D possibly called TRBD1 or TRBD2 (6 bases each). CDR3 length: 14 residues. From germline, CDR1 is SGHRS and CDR2 YFSETQ. V lost 5 bases and J lost 1, with 12 bases in between. CDR3 nucleotide sequence: TGCGCCAGCAGGATAGCGGACAGCCAAGAGACCCAGTACTTC. It yields the protein CASRIADSQETQYF.

A note on this clonotype: The missing conserved phenylalanine or tryptophan at the end of this CDR3 makes a read error likely. V and J are TRBV7-3 and TRBJ2-1; TRBD2 matches at 12 bases. The CDR3 covers 14 residues. The J segment lost 7 bases and the V segment lost 5 bases, leaving 3 bases of the junction unmatched. The germline CDR1 and CDR2 sequences are SGHTA and FQGTGA. The chain's CDR3 is CASSLGLAGNEQFL. The CDR3, as DNA: TGTGCCAGCAGCCTAGGACTAGCGGGGAATGAGCAGTTCTTA.

The V and J genes are TRBV20-1 and TRBJ2-1, with 10 bases matching TRBD2. The trim removed 0 bases at V and 9 bases at J, leaving 2 bases unmatched. Germline V CDR1 and CDR2: DFQATT, SNEGSKA (reference sequence). The CDR3 spans 13 residues. The CDR3 sequence: CSAREGLATEQFF. CDR3 bases: TGCAGTGCTAGAGAGGGACTAGCGACTGAGCAGTTCTTC.

Remarks on this clonotype: The junction and the germline gene differ at one end; a read error may be behind it. DNA for the CDR3: TGCGCCGGCAGCCAAGACGACGCGGGTTATGGGGAGACCCAGTACTTC. This sequence encodes CAGSQDDAGYGETQYF. The rearrangement links TRBV4-3 to TRBJ2-5, with D possibly matching TRBD2 (5 bases). From germline, CDR1 is LGHNA and CDR2 YSLEER. The CDR3 spans 16 residues.

This chain connects TRBV20-1 to TRBJ2-3; D might be TRBD2 (6 bases). Trimming took off 3 bases at V and 3 bases at J, with 10 bases between the two ends. There are 13 residues in the CDR3. CDR1 and CDR2 (germline): DFQATT, SNEGSKA (reference sequence). Here the CDR3 reads CSASRGSTDTQYF. CDR3 sequence (DNA): TGCAGTGCTAGCCGGGGGAGTACAGATACGCAGTATTTT.

V and J are TRBV29-1 and TRBJ2-3, with a weak D call TRBD2 (7 bases). Deletions cut 7 bases from V and 0 bases from J, with 20 bases between. This CDR3 has 16 residues. In germline, CDR1 is SQVTM, CDR2 ANQGSEA. CDR3 bases: TGCAGCGCCGGGGGCGTGGCGGGAGCTAGCACAGATACGCAGTATTTT. Its protein is CSAGGVAGASTDTQYF.

J is TRBJ1-1 and V is TRBV24-1; D gene unclear. The CDR3 loop spans 11 amino acids. The germline gives CDR1 KGHDR, CDR2 SFDVKD. Trimming cost V 0 bases and J 12 bases, with 7 bases left between them. CDR3 protein: CATSDLYSSFF. DNA of the CDR3: TGTGCCACCAGTGATTTGTATTCGTCTTTCTTT.